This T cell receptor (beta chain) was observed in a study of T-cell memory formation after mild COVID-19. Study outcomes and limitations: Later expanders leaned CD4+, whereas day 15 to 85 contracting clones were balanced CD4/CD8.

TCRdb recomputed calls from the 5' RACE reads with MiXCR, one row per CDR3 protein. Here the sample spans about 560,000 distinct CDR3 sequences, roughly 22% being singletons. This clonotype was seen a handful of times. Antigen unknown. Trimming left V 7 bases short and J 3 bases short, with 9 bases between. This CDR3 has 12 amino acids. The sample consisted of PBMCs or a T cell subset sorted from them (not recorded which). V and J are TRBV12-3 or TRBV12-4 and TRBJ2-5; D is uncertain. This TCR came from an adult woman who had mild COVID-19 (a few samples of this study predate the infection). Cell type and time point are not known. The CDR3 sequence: CASTPGKETQYF. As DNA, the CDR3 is TGTGCCAGCACCCCGGGCAAAGAGACCCAGTACTTC.